The present T cell receptor (beta chain) was sequenced within a study of T-cell reconstitution after alpha-beta-depleted transplantation in children. V was trimmed by 11 bases and J by 3 bases, leaving 9 bases between them. Looked up from germline, CDR1 is LGHDT and CDR2 is YNNKEL (reference sequence). The CDR3 totals 11 residues. Preparation of the TCRbeta library used unique molecular identifiers. TCRdb reprocessed the PCR reads via MiXCR and lists one record per CDR3 protein. Among about 580,000 distinct CDR3 sequences listed, roughly 23% were seen once. This receptor was identified in a boy less than two years old who had a stem cell transplant for acute myeloid leukemia, so the T cells may come from the graft donor. The gene calls are TRBV3-1 and TRBJ2-3; D is undetermined. The sequences come from PBMCs, mostly from graft donor cells, collected 360 days after TCRalphabeta/CD19-depleted stem cell transplant. The CDR3 is CAFCATDTQYF. The DNA for the CDR3 is TGTGCCTTCTGCGCTACAGATACGCAGTATTTT.